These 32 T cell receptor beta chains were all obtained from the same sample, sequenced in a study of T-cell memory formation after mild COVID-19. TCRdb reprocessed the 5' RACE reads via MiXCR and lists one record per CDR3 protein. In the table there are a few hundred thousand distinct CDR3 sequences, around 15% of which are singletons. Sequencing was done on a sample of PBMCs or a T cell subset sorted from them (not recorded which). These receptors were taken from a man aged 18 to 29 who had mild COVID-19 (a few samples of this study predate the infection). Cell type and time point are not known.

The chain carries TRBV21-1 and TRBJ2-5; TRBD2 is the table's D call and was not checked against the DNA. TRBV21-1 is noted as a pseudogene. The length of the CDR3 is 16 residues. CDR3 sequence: CASSKELAGEGETQYF. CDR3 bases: TGTGCCAGCAGCAAAGAACTAGCGGGGGAGGGAGAGACCCAGTACTTC.

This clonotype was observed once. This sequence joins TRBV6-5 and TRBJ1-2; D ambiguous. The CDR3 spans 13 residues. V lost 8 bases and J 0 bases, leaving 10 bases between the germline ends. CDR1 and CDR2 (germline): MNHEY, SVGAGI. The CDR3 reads CASGVGTNYGYTF. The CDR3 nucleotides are TGTGCCAGCGGGGTCGGGACTAACTATGGCTACACCTTC.

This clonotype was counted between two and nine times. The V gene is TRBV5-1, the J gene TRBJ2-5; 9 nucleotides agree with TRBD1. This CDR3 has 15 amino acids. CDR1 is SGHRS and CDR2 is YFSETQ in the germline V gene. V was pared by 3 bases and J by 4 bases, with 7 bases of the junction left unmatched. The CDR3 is CASSSGTGLGETQYF. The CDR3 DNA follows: TGCGCCAGCAGCTCTGGGACAGGGTTAGGAGAGACCCAGTACTTC.

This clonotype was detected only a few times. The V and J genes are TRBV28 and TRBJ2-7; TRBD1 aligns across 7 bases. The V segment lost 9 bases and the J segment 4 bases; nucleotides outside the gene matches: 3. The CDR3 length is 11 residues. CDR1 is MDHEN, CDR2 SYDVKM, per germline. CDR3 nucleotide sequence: TGTGCCAGTCGGGACAGATACGAGCAGTACGTC. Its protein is CASRDRYEQYV.

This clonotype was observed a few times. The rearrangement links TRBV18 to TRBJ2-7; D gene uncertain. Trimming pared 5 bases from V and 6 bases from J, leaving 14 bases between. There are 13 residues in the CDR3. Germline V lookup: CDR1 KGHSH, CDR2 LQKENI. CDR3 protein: CASSADRSVEQYV. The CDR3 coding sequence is TGTGCCAGCTCAGCGGACCGTTCGGTCGAGCAGTACGTC.

CDR3 protein: CASSFWGLAYLQETQYF. DNA of the CDR3: TGCGCCAGCAGCTTCTGGGGACTAGCATACCTTCAGGAGACCCAGTACTTC. The chain carries TRBV5-1 and TRBJ2-5, with TRBD2 matching 9 bases. CDR3 length: 17 residues. V was pared by 2 bases and J by 5 bases, with 13 bases of the junction left unmatched. The V gene's germline CDR1 is SGHRS and CDR2 YFSETQ.

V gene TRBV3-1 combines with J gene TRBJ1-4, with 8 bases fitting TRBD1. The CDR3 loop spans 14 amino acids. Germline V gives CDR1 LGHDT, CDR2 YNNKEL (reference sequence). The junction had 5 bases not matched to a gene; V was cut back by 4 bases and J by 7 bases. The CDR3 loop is CASSPRTGREKLFF. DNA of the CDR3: TGTGCCAGCAGCCCTAGGACAGGGCGTGAAAAACTGTTTTTT.

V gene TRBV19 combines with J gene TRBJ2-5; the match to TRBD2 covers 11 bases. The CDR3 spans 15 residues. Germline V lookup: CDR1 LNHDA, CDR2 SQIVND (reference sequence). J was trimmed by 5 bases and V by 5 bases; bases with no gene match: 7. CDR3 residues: CASSLLLAGDETQYF. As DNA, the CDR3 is TGTGCCAGTAGTCTCCTACTAGCGGGGGATGAGACCCAGTACTTC.

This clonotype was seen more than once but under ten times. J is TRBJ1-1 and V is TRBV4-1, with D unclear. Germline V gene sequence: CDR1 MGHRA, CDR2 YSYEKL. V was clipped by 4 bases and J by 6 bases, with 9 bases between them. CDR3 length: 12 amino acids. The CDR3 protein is CASSPFGAEAFF. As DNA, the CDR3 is TGCGCCAGCAGCCCTTTTGGGGCTGAAGCTTTCTTT.

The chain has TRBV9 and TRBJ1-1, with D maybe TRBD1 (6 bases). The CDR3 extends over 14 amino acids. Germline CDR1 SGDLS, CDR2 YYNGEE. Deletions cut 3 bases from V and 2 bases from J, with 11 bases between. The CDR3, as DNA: TGTGCCAGCAGCGGGGGGGGCTTTAACACTGAAGCTTTCTTT. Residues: CASSGGGFNTEAFF. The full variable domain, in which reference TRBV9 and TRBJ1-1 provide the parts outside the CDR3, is DSGVTQTPKHLITATGQRVTLRCSPRSGDLSVYWYQQSLDQGLQFLIQYYNGEERAKGNILERFSAQQFPDLHSELNLSSLELGDSALYFCASSGGGFNTEAFFGQGTRLTVV.

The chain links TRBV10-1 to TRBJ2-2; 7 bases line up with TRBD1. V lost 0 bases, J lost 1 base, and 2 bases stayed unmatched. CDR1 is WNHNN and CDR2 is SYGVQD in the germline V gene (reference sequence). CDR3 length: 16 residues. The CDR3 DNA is TGCGCCAGCAGTGAGTCGTGGACAGGGAACACCGGGGAGCTGTTTTTT. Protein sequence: CASSESWTGNTGELFF.

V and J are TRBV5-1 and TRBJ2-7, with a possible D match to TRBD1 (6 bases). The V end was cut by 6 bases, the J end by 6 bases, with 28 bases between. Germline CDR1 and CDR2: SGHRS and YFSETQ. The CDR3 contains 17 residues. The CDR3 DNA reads TGCGCCAGCAAGGATAGTTCCTCGACAGGATTGTTTTCCGAGCAGTACTTC. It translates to CASKDSSSTGLFSEQYF.

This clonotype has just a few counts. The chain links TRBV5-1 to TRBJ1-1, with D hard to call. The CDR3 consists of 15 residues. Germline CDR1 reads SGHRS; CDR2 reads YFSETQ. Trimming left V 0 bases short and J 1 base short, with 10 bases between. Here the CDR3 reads CASSLDGTGNTEAFF. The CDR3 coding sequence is TGCGCCAGCAGCTTGGACGGAACCGGGAACACTGAAGCTTTCTTT.

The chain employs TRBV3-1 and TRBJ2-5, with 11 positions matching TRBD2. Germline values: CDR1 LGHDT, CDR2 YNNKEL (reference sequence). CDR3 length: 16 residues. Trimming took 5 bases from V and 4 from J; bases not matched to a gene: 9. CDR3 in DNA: TGTGCCAGCAGCTCCCATAGCGGGGGGGCCGCAGAGACCCAGTACTTC. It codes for CASSSHSGGAAETQYF.

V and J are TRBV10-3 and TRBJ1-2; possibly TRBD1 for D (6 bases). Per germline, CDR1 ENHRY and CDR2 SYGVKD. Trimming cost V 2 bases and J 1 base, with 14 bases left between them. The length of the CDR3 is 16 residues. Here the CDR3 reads CAISEIPGEGNYGYTF. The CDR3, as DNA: TGTGCCATCAGTGAGATCCCAGGGGAGGGTAACTATGGCTACACCTTC.

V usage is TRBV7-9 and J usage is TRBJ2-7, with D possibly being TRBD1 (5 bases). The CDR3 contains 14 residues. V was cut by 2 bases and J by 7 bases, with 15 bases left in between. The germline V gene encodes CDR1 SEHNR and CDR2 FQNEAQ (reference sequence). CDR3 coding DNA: TGTGCCAGCAGCTTAACGTTAGGCAGGGTGGAGCAGTACTTC. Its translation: CASSLTLGRVEQYF.

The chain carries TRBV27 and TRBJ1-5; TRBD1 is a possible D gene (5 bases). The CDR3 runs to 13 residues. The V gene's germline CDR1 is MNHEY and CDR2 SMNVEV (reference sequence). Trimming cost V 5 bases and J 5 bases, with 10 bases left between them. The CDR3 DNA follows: TGTGCCAGCAGTGGGGACCTGTATCAGCCCCAGCATTTT. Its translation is CASSGDLYQPQHF.

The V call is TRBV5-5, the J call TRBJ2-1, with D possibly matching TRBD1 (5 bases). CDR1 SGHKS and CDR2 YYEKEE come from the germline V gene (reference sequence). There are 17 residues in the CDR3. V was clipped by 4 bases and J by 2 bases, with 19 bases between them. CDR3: CASSPLFVGPTYNEQFF. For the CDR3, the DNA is TGTGCCAGCAGCCCCTTATTTGTGGGGCCGACCTACAATGAGCAGTTCTTC.

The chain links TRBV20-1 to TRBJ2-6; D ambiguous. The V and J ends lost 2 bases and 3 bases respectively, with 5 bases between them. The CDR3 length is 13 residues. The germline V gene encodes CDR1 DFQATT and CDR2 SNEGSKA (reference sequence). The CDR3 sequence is CSARPVGANVLTF. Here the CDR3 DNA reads TGCAGTGCTAGACCCGTTGGGGCCAACGTCCTGACTTTC.

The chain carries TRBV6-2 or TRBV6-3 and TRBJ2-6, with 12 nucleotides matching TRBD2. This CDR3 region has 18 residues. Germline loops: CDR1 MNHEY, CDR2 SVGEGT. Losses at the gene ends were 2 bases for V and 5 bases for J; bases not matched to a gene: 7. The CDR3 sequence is CASSYQTSGGPRANVLTF. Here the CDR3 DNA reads TGTGCCAGCAGTTACCAGACTAGCGGGGGCCCAAGGGCCAACGTCCTGACTTTC.

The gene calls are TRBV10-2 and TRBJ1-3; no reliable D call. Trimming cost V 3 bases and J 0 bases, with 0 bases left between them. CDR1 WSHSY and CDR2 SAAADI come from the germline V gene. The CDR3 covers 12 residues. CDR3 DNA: TGCGCCAGCAGTGACTCTGGAAACACCATATATTTT. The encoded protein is CASSDSGNTIYF.

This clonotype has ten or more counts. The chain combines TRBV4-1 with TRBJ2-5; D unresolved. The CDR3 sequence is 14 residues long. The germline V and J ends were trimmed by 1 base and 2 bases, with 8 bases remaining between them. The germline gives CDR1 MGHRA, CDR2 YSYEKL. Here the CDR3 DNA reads TGCGCCAGCAGCCAAGTTCCGCAGCAAGAGACCCAGTACTTC. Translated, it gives CASSQVPQQETQYF.

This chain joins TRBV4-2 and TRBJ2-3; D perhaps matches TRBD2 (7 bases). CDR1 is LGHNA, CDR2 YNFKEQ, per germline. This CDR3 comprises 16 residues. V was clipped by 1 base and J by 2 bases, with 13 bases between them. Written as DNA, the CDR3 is TGTGCCAGCAGCCAAGTTGGCGGGGGCACCACAGATACGCAGTATTTT. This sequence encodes CASSQVGGGTTDTQYF.

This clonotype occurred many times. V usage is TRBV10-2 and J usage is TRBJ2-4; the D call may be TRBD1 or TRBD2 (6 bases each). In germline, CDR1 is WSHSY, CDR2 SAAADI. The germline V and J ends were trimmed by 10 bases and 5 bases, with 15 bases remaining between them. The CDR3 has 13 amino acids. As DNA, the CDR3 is TGCGCCACCCAGATGGGGGGCGAAAACATTCAGTACTTC. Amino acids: CATQMGGENIQYF.

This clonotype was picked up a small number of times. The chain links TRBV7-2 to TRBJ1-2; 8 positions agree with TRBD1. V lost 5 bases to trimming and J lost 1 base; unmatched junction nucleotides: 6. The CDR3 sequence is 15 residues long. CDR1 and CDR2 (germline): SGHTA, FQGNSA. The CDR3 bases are TGTGCCAGCAGCGCCCGGACAGGGCTTAACTATGGCTACACCTTC. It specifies CASSARTGLNYGYTF.

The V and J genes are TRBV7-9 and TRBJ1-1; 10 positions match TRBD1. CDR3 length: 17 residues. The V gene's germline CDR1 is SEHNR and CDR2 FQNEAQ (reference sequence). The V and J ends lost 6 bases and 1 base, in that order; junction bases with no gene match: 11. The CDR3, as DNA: TGTGCCAGCAGTTCCTCCGGGACAGGGGTGACGAACACTGAAGCTTTCTTT. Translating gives CASSSSGTGVTNTEAFF.

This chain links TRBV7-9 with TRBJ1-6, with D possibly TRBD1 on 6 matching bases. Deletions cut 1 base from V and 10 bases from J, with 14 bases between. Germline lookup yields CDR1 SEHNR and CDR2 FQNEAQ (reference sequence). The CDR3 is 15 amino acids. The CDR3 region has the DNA TGTGCCAGCAGCTTAGTTTCTTCAGGGGAATCACCCCTCCACTTT. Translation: CASSLVSSGESPLHF.

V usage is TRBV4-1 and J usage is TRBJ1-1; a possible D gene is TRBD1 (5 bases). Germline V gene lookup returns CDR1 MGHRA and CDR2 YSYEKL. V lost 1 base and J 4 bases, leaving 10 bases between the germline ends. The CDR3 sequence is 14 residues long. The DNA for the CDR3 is TGCGCCAGCAGCCAAGTGTACGGGGGCACTGAAGCTTTCTTT. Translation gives CASSQVYGGTEAFF.

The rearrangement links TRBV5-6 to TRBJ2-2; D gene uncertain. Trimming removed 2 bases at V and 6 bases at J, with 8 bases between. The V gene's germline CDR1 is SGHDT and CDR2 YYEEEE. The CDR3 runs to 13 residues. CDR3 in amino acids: CASSFGPPGELFF. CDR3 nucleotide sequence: TGTGCCAGCAGCTTTGGCCCCCCCGGGGAGCTGTTTTTT.

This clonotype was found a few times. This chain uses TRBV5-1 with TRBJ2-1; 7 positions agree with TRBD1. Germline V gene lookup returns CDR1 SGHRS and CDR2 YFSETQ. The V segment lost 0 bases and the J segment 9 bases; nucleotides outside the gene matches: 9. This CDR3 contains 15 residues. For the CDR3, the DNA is TGCGCCAGCAGCTTGGGGACAGGTCATATTGGTGAGCAGTTCTTC. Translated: CASSLGTGHIGEQFF.

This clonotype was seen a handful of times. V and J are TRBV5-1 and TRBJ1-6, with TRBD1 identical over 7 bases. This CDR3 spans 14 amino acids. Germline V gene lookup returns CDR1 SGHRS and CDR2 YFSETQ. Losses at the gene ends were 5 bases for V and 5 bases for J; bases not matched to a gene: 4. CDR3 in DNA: TGCGCCAGCAGGCCCGGGACAGATAATTCACCCCTCCACTTT. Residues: CASRPGTDNSPLHF.

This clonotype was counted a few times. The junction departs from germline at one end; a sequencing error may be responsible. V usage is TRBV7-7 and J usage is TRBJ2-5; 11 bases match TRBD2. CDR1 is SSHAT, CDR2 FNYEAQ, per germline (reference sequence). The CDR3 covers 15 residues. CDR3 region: CASRRGLAEQETQYF. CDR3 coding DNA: TGTGCTAGCAGGCGGGGACTAGCGGAGCAAGAGACCCAGTACTTC. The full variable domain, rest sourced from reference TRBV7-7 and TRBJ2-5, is GAGVSQSPRYKVTKRGQDVTLRCDPISSHATLYWYQQALGQGPEFLTYFNYEAQPDKSGLPSDRFSAERPEGSISTLTIQRTEQRDSAMYRCASRRGLAEQETQYFGPGTRLLVL.